The next 19 T cell receptor beta chains were all read from a single sample in a study of shared clonotypes between healthy human individuals. Here immunoSEQ multiplex PCR was the method, and the copy in TCRdb shows in-frame clones only, minus some. This table holds about 2.3 million clones, less than 95% found once. The specimen sequenced was naive CD4+ T cells from PBMCs. Subset specified: CD45RA+ positively selected. All receptors derive from a man aged 18 to 35 in good health. Some clones in this sample may be carry-over from other donors' samples.

J is TRBJ2-5 and V is TRBV10-3; D ambiguous. CDR1 and CDR2 from the germline V gene are ENHRY and SYGVKD. CDR3 length: 13 amino acids. Trimming removed 1 base at V and 5 bases at J, with 8 bases between. Written as DNA, the CDR3 is TGTGCCATCAGTGAGTTAGAATGGGAGACCCAGTACTTC. This translates into CAISELEWETQYF.

The genes are TRBV6-5 and TRBJ1-6, with D possibly matching TRBD1 (6 bases). CDR1 is MNHEY, CDR2 SVGAGI, per germline. The CDR3 length is 14 residues. V was shortened by 5 bases and J by 8 bases, with 13 bases between the two germline ends. The CDR3 reads CASSATGRYSPLHF. CDR3 bases: TGTGCCAGCAGTGCGACAGGAAGATATTCACCCCTCCACTTT.

Of note for this clone: One end of the junction fails to match germline, which may point to a read error. V gene TRBV25-1 combines with J gene TRBJ2-2; TRBD2 aligns across 12 bases. Germline CDR1 is MGHDK and CDR2 is SYGVNS. The CDR3 loop spans 15 amino acids. The CDR3 coding sequence is TGTGCCAGCAGTTCGACTAGCGGGAGACGTGGGGGGCTGTTTTTT. Amino acid sequence: CASSSTSGRRGGLFF.

This clone was picked up a small number of times. This sequence joins TRBV5-1 and TRBJ1-5; 9 positions agree with TRBD1. The V gene end was trimmed by 4 bases and the J gene end by 4 bases; junction bases not matched to a gene: 9. There are 16 residues in the CDR3. Germline lookup yields CDR1 SGHRS and CDR2 YFSETQ. CDR3 region: CASSIGPGQGNQPQHF. CDR3 nucleotides: TGCGCCAGCAGCATCGGCCCGGGACAGGGTAATCAGCCCCAGCATTTT. Looking up the rest from reference TRBV5-1 and TRBJ1-5 gives the full variable domain: KAGVTQTPRYLIKTRGQQVTLSCSPISGHRSVSWYQQTPGQGLQFLFEYFSETQRNKGNFPGRFSGRQFSNSRSEMNVSTLELGDSALYLCASSIGPGQGNQPQHFGDGTRLSIL.

V gene TRBV5-4 combines with J gene TRBJ2-3; D could derive from TRBD1 or TRBD2 (5 bases each). Germline CDR1 reads SGHNT; CDR2 reads YYREEE (reference sequence). V was pared by 4 bases and J by 4 bases, with 13 bases between. There are 14 residues in the CDR3. CDR3 nucleotide sequence: TGTGCCAGCAGCCGGGGACGGAGCGCAGATACGCAGTATTTT. It encodes CASSRGRSADTQYF.

In regard to this clone: One end of the junction varies from germline; a read error may be responsible. The genes are TRBV28 and TRBJ2-7; tentatively, D is TRBD1 or TRBD2 (5 bases each). CDR3 length equals 15 residues. Germline assignment: CDR1 MDHEN and CDR2 SYDVKM. The CDR3 bases are TGTGCCAGCACCGCCGGGGACCTGTACTCCGACGAGCAGTACTTC. This gives the protein CASTAGDLYSDEQYF.

The V and J genes are TRBV27 and TRBJ1-1; 8 nucleotides line up with TRBD1. There are 17 residues in the CDR3. The trim removed 4 bases at V and 5 bases at J, leaving 15 bases unmatched. Germline V gives CDR1 MNHEY, CDR2 SMNVEV (reference sequence). Here the CDR3 reads CASSSRRGAGGHTEAFF. For the CDR3, the DNA is TGTGCCAGCAGTTCCCGGAGAGGAGCAGGGGGCCATACTGAAGCTTTCTTT.

The chain couples TRBV5-1 to TRBJ2-1; 10 bases fit TRBD2. V lost 1 base to trimming and J lost 6 bases; unmatched junction nucleotides: 7. The CDR3 totals 16 residues. Germline lookup yields CDR1 SGHRS and CDR2 YFSETQ. CDR3 nucleotide sequence: TGCGCCAGCAGCTTGCAGCGGGAGGGCCGGGGCAATGAGCAGTTCTTC. This codes for CASSLQREGRGNEQFF.

The J gene is TRBJ1-4, the V gene TRBV5-1; D remains ambiguous. CDR1 and CDR2 (germline): SGHRS, YFSETQ. V lost 1 base to trimming and J lost 0 bases, with 10 bases between them. The CDR3 is 16 amino acids. The chain's CDR3 is CASSLRHTTTNEKLFF. CDR3 bases: TGCGCCAGCAGCTTGAGACACACAACAACTAATGAAAAACTGTTTTTT. Filled out from reference TRBV5-1 and TRBJ1-4, the complete variable domain reads KAGVTQTPRYLIKTRGQQVTLSCSPISGHRSVSWYQQTPGQGLQFLFEYFSETQRNKGNFPGRFSGRQFSNSRSEMNVSTLELGDSALYLCASSLRHTTTNEKLFFGSGTQLSVL.

The chain carries TRBV7-2 and TRBJ1-4, with a tentative D call TRBD1 (5 bases). CDR1 SGHTA and CDR2 FQGNSA come from the germline V gene. V shed 5 bases and J shed 8 bases, with 21 bases lying between them. The CDR3 sequence is 16 residues long. The CDR3 bases are TGTGCCAGCAGCCGATACCTCGGCAGGGATCGGGAAAAACTGTTTTTT. It specifies CASSRYLGRDREKLFF. The full variable domain, rest sourced from reference TRBV7-2 and TRBJ1-4, is GAGVSQSPSNKVTEKGKDVELRCDPISGHTALYWYRQSLGQGLEFLIYFQGNSAPDKSGLPSDRFSAERTGGSVSTLTIQRTQQEDSAVYLCASSRYLGRDREKLFFGSGTQLSVL.

V is TRBV6-4 and J is TRBJ1-5, with unresolved D. Trimming took 4 bases from V and 3 from J, leaving 16 bases between them. Germline-derived CDR1 and CDR2 are MRHNA and SNTAGT. This CDR3 has 16 amino acids. Here the CDR3 DNA reads TGTGCCAGCAGTGGGGCGACCCTCGAAGACAATCAGCCCCAGCATTTT. Translated: CASSGATLEDNQPQHF.

The V call is TRBV6-5, the J call TRBJ1-5; D might be TRBD1 (6 bases). Trimming shortened V by 6 bases and J by 5 bases, and 17 bases separated the two germline ends. CDR3 size: 15 residues. Germline-derived CDR1 and CDR2 are MNHEY and SVGAGI. The CDR3 is CASSPRGALDQPQHF. The CDR3 bases are TGTGCCAGCAGCCCGCGGGGGGCGCTTGATCAGCCCCAGCATTTT.

The rearrangement links TRBV5-4 to TRBJ1-4; TRBD1 might be the D (5 bases). V was cut by 0 bases and J by 7 bases, with 10 bases left in between. Germline V gene data show CDR1 as SGHNT and CDR2 as YYREEE (reference sequence). CDR3 length: 14 amino acids. The CDR3 DNA sequence: TGTGCCAGCAGCTTGGGGGACCCGGGTGAAAAACTGTTTTTT. As protein: CASSLGDPGEKLFF.

V usage is TRBV28 and J usage is TRBJ2-4; TRBD1 or TRBD2 may be the D gene (6 bases each). Between the trimmed V and J ends, which lost 5 bases and 6 bases, there was a span of 23 bases. In germline, CDR1 is MDHEN, CDR2 SYDVKM. The CDR3 loop spans 17 amino acids. The DNA of the CDR3 is TGTGCCAGCAGTCCCCCATTGGGGGAGGTCAGGGGAAACATTCAGTACTTC. Protein sequence: CASSPPLGEVRGNIQYF.

The CDR3 protein is CASSPIVWGYTF. For the CDR3, the DNA is TGTGCCAGCAGTCCAATTGTCTGGGGCTACACCTTC. This sequence joins TRBV6-1 and TRBJ1-2, with D uncertain. Germline values: CDR1 MNHNS, CDR2 SASEGT. The CDR3 length is 12 residues. Deletions cut 5 bases from V and 8 bases from J, with 12 bases between.

V is TRBV10-3 and J is TRBJ2-1, with D possibly being TRBD1 or TRBD2 (5 bases each). Trimming took off 4 bases at V and 7 bases at J, with 23 bases between the two ends. The CDR3 contains 17 residues. CDR1 and CDR2 from the germline V gene are ENHRY and SYGVKD. In DNA form, the CDR3 reads TGTGCCATCAGTGCTGAGTCAACCGGGGCCGGTGGGAATGAGCAGTTCTTC. Translating gives CAISAESTGAGGNEQFF.

This clone has only one observation. The chain links TRBV2 to TRBJ1-6; D unresolved. CDR3 length: 16 residues. The V gene lost 3 bases and the J gene lost 5 bases, with 14 bases spanning the gap. Germline V gene data show CDR1 as SNHLY and CDR2 as FYNNEI. CDR3: CASSEVSVGNNSPLHF. The CDR3 nucleotides read TGTGCCAGCAGTGAGGTCAGCGTTGGAAATAATTCACCCCTCCACTTT.

This clone has only one observation. The chain links TRBV4-3 to TRBJ1-2, with D perhaps matching TRBD1 (6 bases). Per the germline V gene, CDR1 is LGHNA and CDR2 is YSLEER. The CDR3 consists of 15 residues. Trimming took 4 bases from V and 3 from J, leaving 15 bases between them. CDR3 nucleotide sequence: TGCGCCAGCAGCCTAAACAGGGTGGTCGACTATGGCTACACCTTC. Encoded protein: CASSLNRVVDYGYTF.

V and J are TRBV5-1 and TRBJ2-7; D call uncertain. CDR1 and CDR2 (germline): SGHRS, YFSETQ. Trimming cost V 1 base and J 1 base, with 6 bases left between them. The CDR3 loop spans 13 amino acids. The CDR3 bases are TGCGCCAGCAGCTTGTCAGTGTCCTACGAGCAGTACTTC. This sequence encodes CASSLSVSYEQYF.